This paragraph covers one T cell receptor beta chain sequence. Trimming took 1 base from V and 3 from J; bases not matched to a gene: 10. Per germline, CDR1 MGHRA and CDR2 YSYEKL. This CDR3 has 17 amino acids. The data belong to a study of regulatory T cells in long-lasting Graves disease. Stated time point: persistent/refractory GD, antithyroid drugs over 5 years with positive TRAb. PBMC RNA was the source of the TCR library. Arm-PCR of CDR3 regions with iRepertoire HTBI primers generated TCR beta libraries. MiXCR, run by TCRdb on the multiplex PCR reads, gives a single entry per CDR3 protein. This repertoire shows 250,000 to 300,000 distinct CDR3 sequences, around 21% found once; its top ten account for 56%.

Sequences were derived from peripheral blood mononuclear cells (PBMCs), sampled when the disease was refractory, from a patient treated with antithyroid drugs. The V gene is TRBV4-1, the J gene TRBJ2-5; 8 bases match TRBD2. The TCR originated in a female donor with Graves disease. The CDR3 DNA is TGCGCCAGCAGCCAAGTCTATAGCGGGAAGAGGAAAGAGACCCAGTACTTC. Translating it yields CASSQVYSGKRKETQYF.